These 7 T cell receptor beta chains originate from one sample sequenced in a study of cytotoxic CD8 clonotypes in ibrutinib-treated CLL. Clones were read by immunoSEQ multiplex PCR, and TCRdb kept only the in-frame ones, dropping some. The data contain about 120,000 clones, 80% to 90% of them singletons. This sample comprised PBMCs, obtained after 24 months of ibrutinib treatment. These receptor sequences come from a human donor with chronic lymphocytic leukemia.

The chain recombines TRBV2 with TRBJ2-6, with D possibly matching TRBD1 (5 bases). Germline V gene data show CDR1 as SNHLY and CDR2 as FYNNEI. The germline V and J ends were trimmed by 6 bases and 0 bases, with 12 bases remaining between them. The CDR3 is 16 amino acids. The DNA of the CDR3 is TGTGCCAGCAGCCCCCGACAGAGCTCTGGGGCCAACGTCCTGACTTTC. Its translation is CASSPRQSSGANVLTF.

V usage is TRBV7-8 and J usage is TRBJ1-1; 8 bases are shared with TRBD1. With 5 bases clipped from V and 1 base from J, the junction kept 6 bases outside the gene matches. CDR1 and CDR2 from the germline V gene are SGHVS and FQNEAQ. CDR3 length: 15 amino acids. The CDR3 DNA sequence: TGTGCCAGCAGCGATTCCGGGACAGGGAACACTGAAGCTTTCTTT. It specifies CASSDSGTGNTEAFF.

The chain is built from TRBV7-8 and TRBJ2-4; 11 positions agree with TRBD1. From germline, CDR1 is SGHVS and CDR2 FQNEAQ. J gave up 1 base and V 5 bases, and 19 bases lay outside the gene matches. This CDR3 comprises 21 residues. In DNA form, the CDR3 reads TGTGCCAGCAGCCCCGGACAGGGGGCTTGGGTAGGGGGCTTGGCCAAAAACATTCAGTACTTC. Translation gives CASSPGQGAWVGGLAKNIQYF.

CDR3 residues: CASSYYEPYEQYF. Here the CDR3 DNA reads TGTGCCAGCAGTTACTATGAGCCCTACGAGCAGTACTTC. The chain combines TRBV6-6 with TRBJ2-7; D remains unclear. Germline CDR1 reads MNHNY; CDR2 reads SVGAGI (reference sequence). The ends were cut back, 1 base at V and 2 bases at J, with 6 bases in the middle. The CDR3 is made up of 13 amino acids.

V usage is TRBV27 and J usage is TRBJ2-2, with 14 bases matching TRBD2. This CDR3 contains 16 residues. V lost 6 bases, J lost 3 bases, and 3 bases stayed unmatched. Per the germline V gene, CDR1 is MNHEY and CDR2 is SMNVEV (reference sequence). The CDR3 here is CASRKTSGRDTGELFF. The CDR3 DNA reads TGTGCCAGCAGGAAGACTAGCGGGAGGGACACCGGGGAGCTGTTTTTT.

The rearrangement joins TRBV30 to TRBJ1-2; TRBD1 matches at 7 bases. With V trimmed by 4 bases and J by 10 bases, 6 bases remained unmatched. The CDR3 is 11 amino acids. Germline loops: CDR1 GTSNPN, CDR2 SVGIG (reference sequence). CDR3 in DNA: TGTGCCTGGACCTCCAGGGGGACCTACACCTTC. Encoded protein: CAWTSRGTYTF.

The chain joins TRBV6-1 to TRBJ1-3, with no clear D. The CDR3 extends over 17 amino acids. Looked up from germline, CDR1 is MNHNS and CDR2 is SASEGT. Between the trimmed V and J ends, which lost 0 bases and 0 bases, there was a span of 12 bases. CDR3 in DNA: TGTGCCAGCAGTGAAGCGAGTGAATTACTCTCTGGAAACACCATATATTTT. Protein product: CASSEASELLSGNTIYF.